This T cell receptor beta chain is drawn from a study of monozygotic twins with inflammatory bowel disease. Study-wide findings and caveats: The co-twins with IBD showed lower TCRbeta diversity (inverse Simpson) than their healthy siblings.

The CDR3 contains 14 residues. Germline values: CDR1 SGHRS, CDR2 YFSETQ. As to this clonotype: Its specificity is unknown.

The TCR libraries each used total RNA (approximately 3,300 ng per library). For both chains, the TCRalpha and TCRbeta cDNA went through two nested PCRs of approximately 16 and 10 cycles. TCRdb reprocessed the 5' RACE reads, with one entry per CDR3 protein and no DNA. The sample yields 300,000 to 400,000 distinct CDR3 sequences, of which the top ten take up 2% to 3%. This TCR came from a human donor with ulcerative colitis or Crohn's disease, or a healthy co-twin of an affected twin (not recorded which). The chain has TRBV5-1 and TRBJ2-3; TCRdb's D gene call, TRBD1, goes unchecked for lack of DNA. The sequencing input was blood. CDR3 sequence: CASSWTGSTDTQYF. Complete variable domain (other parts from reference TRBV5-1 and TRBJ2-3): KAGVTQTPRYLIKTRGQQVTLSCSPISGHRSVSWYQQTPGQGLQFLFEYFSETQRNKGNFPGRFSGRQFSNSRSEMNVSTLELGDSALYLCASSWTGSTDTQYFGPGTRLTVL.